The 21 T cell receptor beta chains given below trace back to one sample, sequenced in a study of blood T cells in healthy people across ages. Primed by a sample-barcoded 5' primer and a J-beta primer mix, a second PCR proceeded for about 6 to 11 cycles. One entry per CDR3 protein results from TCRdb running MiXCR on the 5' RACE reads. The sample lists some 320,000 distinct CDR3 sequences, 25% to 30% occurring once. The sequenced sample was blood. Every receptor here comes from a woman in her 70s in good health.

The V gene is TRBV19, the J gene TRBJ1-4, with D maybe TRBD1 (6 bases). V shed 5 bases and J shed 4 bases, with 11 bases lying between them. Germline-derived CDR1 and CDR2 are LNHDA and SQIVND (reference sequence). The CDR3 spans 14 residues. The CDR3 DNA is TGTGCCAGTAGTGCTCGACAGGATAATGAAAAACTGTTTTTT. It is translated as CASSARQDNEKLFF.

The chain recombines TRBV12-3 or TRBV12-4 with TRBJ1-4; TRBD1 matches at 7 bases. With 1 base clipped from V and 4 bases from J, the junction kept 3 bases outside the gene matches. The CDR3 totals 15 residues. CDR3 residues: CASSLGTGDNEKLFF. The CDR3 coding sequence is TGTGCCAGCAGTTTAGGCACAGGGGATAATGAAAAACTGTTTTTT.

This clonotype was observed a few times. The V gene is TRBV12-3 or TRBV12-4, the J gene TRBJ2-1; D unresolved. V dropped 6 bases and J dropped 4 bases, with 4 bases sitting between them. This CDR3 contains 11 residues. The CDR3 bases are TGTGCCAGCAGCGAATACAATGAGCAGTTCTTC. This codes for CASSEYNEQFF.

The CDR3 is CASSLGNGRQDEQFF. Written as DNA, the CDR3 is TGTGCCAGCAGTTTAGGGAACGGGAGACAGGATGAGCAGTTCTTC. This rearrangement joins TRBV12-3 or TRBV12-4 to TRBJ2-1; D is perhaps TRBD1 or TRBD2 (6 bases each). The V end was cut by 1 base, the J end by 8 bases, with 15 bases between. This CDR3 region has 15 residues.

V and J are TRBV18 and TRBJ2-5, with D perhaps matching TRBD2 (6 bases). The DNA end lines up better with TRBJ2-7; the J call may be wrong. The CDR3 spans 14 residues. The germline gives CDR1 KGHSH, CDR2 LQKENI. The CDR3 DNA is TGTGCCAGCTCACCAACATCCGACGGGGGCGAGCAGTACTTC. It encodes CASSPTSDGGEQYF.

The table lists this clonotype with a few counts. The chain couples TRBV6-2 or TRBV6-3 to TRBJ2-1, with 9 bases aligning to TRBD2. Unmatched junction bases numbered 10, after V lost 6 bases and J lost 7 bases. This CDR3 has 15 residues. Germline-derived CDR1 and CDR2 are MNHEY and SVGEGT. The CDR3 loop is CASRASGKLDNEQFF. CDR3 in DNA: TGTGCCAGCAGGGCTAGCGGGAAACTCGATAATGAGCAGTTCTTC.

This clonotype has more than one count but fewer than ten. The J gene is TRBJ1-1, the V gene TRBV20-1; TRBD1 matches 10 bases. V shed 0 bases, J shed 2 bases, and the junction held 9 bases outside the gene matches. The CDR3 has 17 residues. The germline V gene encodes CDR1 DFQATT and CDR2 SNEGSKA (reference sequence). The CDR3 DNA reads as TGCAGTGCTAGAGATAGTGGGACAGGGGACTTTAACACTGAAGCTTTCTTT. This encodes CSARDSGTGDFNTEAFF.

This clonotype was found many times. The chain employs TRBV7-3 and TRBJ2-2, with D perhaps matching TRBD2 (7 bases). Germline V gene sequence: CDR1 SGHTA, CDR2 FQGTGA. The V and J ends lost 4 bases and 4 bases respectively, with 16 bases between them. The CDR3 extends over 16 amino acids. For the CDR3, the DNA is TGTGCCAGCAGCTCACTAGGGGGGGCAACCACCGGGGAGCTGTTTTTT. This sequence encodes CASSSLGGATTGELFF.

The sample holds a few counts of this clonotype. The chain has TRBV6-5 and TRBJ2-7; weak D call: TRBD1 (5 bases). CDR1 MNHEY and CDR2 SVGAGI come from the germline V gene. The V end was cut by 6 bases, the J end by 3 bases, with 12 bases between. The length of the CDR3 is 13 residues. As DNA, the CDR3 is TGTGCCAGCAGCGACAGAACGCACTACGAGCAGTACTTC. This translates into CASSDRTHYEQYF.

To note about this clonotype: The conserved phenylalanine or tryptophan normally closing the CDR3 is absent here, so this likely arose from a read error. The chain combines TRBV29-1 with TRBJ1-2; a weak D match, TRBD1 (6 bases). The CDR3 runs 11 residues. The germline gives CDR1 SQVTM, CDR2 ANQGSEA. The CDR3 region is CSQRGPGGYTL. The CDR3 DNA follows: TGCAGTCAACGGGGGCCAGGTGGCTACACCCTC.

This chain joins TRBV28 and TRBJ2-3, with a tentative D call TRBD2 (6 bases). CDR3 length: 15 residues. From germline, CDR1 is MDHEN and CDR2 SYDVKM. V lost 5 bases to trimming and J lost 8 bases, with 20 bases between them. CDR3 nucleotides: TGTGCCAGCAGTCCACCACTCCGGGACTCGGGTACGCAGTATTTT. Protein product: CASSPPLRDSGTQYF.

Only a few counts were recorded for this clonotype. The chain joins TRBV20-1 to TRBJ2-7; maybe TRBD2 (5 bases). Trimming removed 6 bases from V and 1 base from J, with 16 bases in between. The CDR3 is 14 amino acids. Germline CDR1 is DFQATT and CDR2 is SNEGSKA (reference sequence). CDR3 sequence reads: CSAKKGSVSYEQYF. As DNA, the CDR3 is TGCAGTGCCAAAAAGGGTAGCGTTTCCTACGAGCAGTACTTC.

This clonotype was recorded a few times. V usage is TRBV20-1 and J usage is TRBJ1-1; 7 nucleotides match TRBD1. The CDR3 length is 13 residues. Germline CDR1 and CDR2: DFQATT and SNEGSKA (reference sequence). V lost 8 bases, J lost 1 base, and 7 bases stayed unmatched. CDR3 sequence: CSTFKGANTEAFF. The CDR3 DNA is TGCAGTACTTTTAAGGGGGCGAACACTGAAGCTTTCTTT.

The chain couples TRBV20-1 to TRBJ2-5; 9 nucleotides line up with TRBD1. V shed 4 bases and J 3 bases; nucleotides not matched to a gene: 12. The length of the CDR3 is 16 residues. Germline CDR1 DFQATT, CDR2 SNEGSKA (reference sequence). The CDR3 is CSAMGTGMEVKETQYF. The CDR3, as DNA: TGCAGTGCTATGGGGACAGGGATGGAGGTAAAAGAGACCCAGTACTTC.

The CDR3 region has the DNA TGTGCCAGCTCAACGACAGGGTCCGGGACCACCGGGGAGCTGTTTTTT. As protein: CASSTTGSGTTGELFF. The chain couples TRBV18 to TRBJ2-2, with 7 nucleotides matching TRBD1. Looked up from germline, CDR1 is KGHSH and CDR2 is LQKENI. This CDR3 is built from 16 residues. Germline trimming cut 5 bases from V and 4 bases from J; bases unmatched to any gene: 10.

The chain employs TRBV20-1 and TRBJ2-7; TRBD1 is a possible D gene (6 bases). The V gene's germline CDR1 is DFQATT and CDR2 SNEGSKA (reference sequence). CDR3 size: 15 residues. Trimming pared 0 bases from V and 5 bases from J, leaving 17 bases between. CDR3 protein: CSARDRAGERHEQYF. CDR3 nucleotide sequence: TGCAGTGCTAGAGATCGTGCAGGGGAAAGGCACGAGCAGTACTTC.

This sequence joins TRBV7-8 and TRBJ2-5; tentatively, D is TRBD2 (5 bases). Deletions cut 7 bases from V and 3 bases from J, with 21 bases between. The CDR3 contains 16 residues. Germline CDR1 SGHVS, CDR2 FQNEAQ. The CDR3 bases are TGTGCCAGCACCCCCCTTTCAAGCCGGGGAGAAGAGACCCAGTACTTC. This encodes CASTPLSSRGEETQYF.

This clonotype was picked up a small number of times. The rearrangement uses TRBV27 and TRBJ2-3, with 7 bases aligning to TRBD2. V lost 4 bases and J lost 0; bases outside the gene matches: 16. The CDR3 is made up of 19 amino acids. The germline V gene has CDR1 MNHEY and CDR2 SMNVEV (reference sequence). The CDR3 region has the DNA TGTGCCAGCAGTTCCCCCCGAGGATCGGGAGGCTTCAGCACAGATACGCAGTATTTT. Amino acids: CASSSPRGSGGFSTDTQYF.

This clonotype was counted a few times. The rearrangement joins TRBV28 to TRBJ2-7, with 11 positions matching TRBD2. The CDR3 consists of 17 residues. After removal of 9 bases from V and 4 bases from J, the junction contained 17 bases not matched to a gene. Germline loops: CDR1 MDHEN, CDR2 SYDVKM. The CDR3 here is CARTKLAGEGWAYEQYF. The CDR3 bases are TGTGCCAGGACGAAACTAGCGGGAGAAGGATGGGCTTACGAGCAGTACTTC.

The genes are TRBV7-2 and TRBJ2-7; 8 bases are shared with TRBD1. With 5 bases clipped from V and 2 bases from J, the junction kept 8 bases outside the gene matches. CDR1 is SGHTA and CDR2 is FQGNSA in the germline V gene. The CDR3 has 15 amino acids. The DNA for the CDR3 is TGTGCCAGCAGCCCCCGGACAGGGAACACCTACGAGCAGTACTTC. Its translation: CASSPRTGNTYEQYF.

The table lists this clonotype with a few counts. This chain connects TRBV6-5 to TRBJ2-1, with a possible D match to TRBD2 (6 bases). Trimming stripped 6 bases from V and 2 bases from J, with 14 bases between. The CDR3 covers 15 residues. Germline V gives CDR1 MNHEY, CDR2 SVGAGI. The CDR3 protein is CASRFRESPYNEQFF. The CDR3, as DNA: TGTGCCAGCAGATTCCGGGAGTCCCCCTACAATGAGCAGTTCTTC.